Listed below are T cell receptor beta chains from one sample, sequenced in a study of T cells in Graves' hyperthyroidism and ophthalmopathy. Using its own MiXCR run on the multiplex PCR reads, TCRdb lists one record per CDR3 protein. The table lists 730,000 or so distinct CDR3 sequences, roughly a sixth of them singletons. Sequences were obtained from blood. These receptors all stem from a woman aged 45-65 years with Graves' hyperthyroidism that later progressed to Graves' ophthalmopathy. Each CDR3 is given with its conserved first and last residue. The order of the fields is clone size, J gene, V gene, D gene, CDR3 protein, CDR3 DNA. The D gene is left open where the match is weak. For some rows the clone size is stated as once, few or many, or as a class when expanded; others skip it.

>NA|TRBJ1-2|TRBV19|NA
CASSIGPVVGYTF
TGTGCCAGTAGTATAGGTCCCGTCGTTGGCTACACCTTC
>NA|TRBJ2-2|TRBV6-2/TRBV6-3|TRBD2
CASNQRDNTGELFF
TGTGCCAGCAATCAGCGGGACAACACCGGGGAGCTGTTTTTT
>few|TRBJ2-3|TRBV20-1|NA
CTTDLGVRTDTQYF
TGCACCACAGATCTGGGTGTACGGACAGATACGCAGTATTTT
>few|TRBJ2-5|TRBV5-1|TRBD2
CASRPGTSVEDKETQYF
TGCGCCAGCAGGCCCGGGACTAGCGTTGAAGACAAAGAGACCCAGTACTTC
>NA|TRBJ2-3|TRBV5-1|TRBD2
CASSWTHGGARTDTQYF
TGCGCCAGCAGCTGGACCCACGGGGGGGCCCGCACAGATACGCAGTATTTT
>many|TRBJ2-7|TRBV5-1|TRBD1
CASSSRDRAYEQYF
TGCGCCAGCAGCTCCCGGGACAGGGCCTACGAGCAGTACTTC
>few|TRBJ1-2|TRBV7-6|NA
CASSQRTDHNNYGYTF
TGTGCCAGCAGCCAACGGACAGACCATAATAACTATGGCTACACCTTC
>many|TRBJ2-7|TRBV5-1|NA
CASTGDTRAYEQYF
TGCGCCAGCACGGGGGACACTAGAGCCTACGAGCAGTACTTC
>NA|TRBJ1-2|TRBV5-4|NA
CASSLDSTGVGGYTF
TGTGCCAGCAGCTTGGACTCGACGGGCGTGGGTGGCTACACCTTC
>many|TRBJ2-3|TRBV3-1|NA
CASSLQGSTDTQYF
TGTGCCAGCAGCCTACAGGGTAGCACAGATACGCAGTATTTT
>NA|TRBJ1-4|TRBV19|NA
CASRKLRTGRTNEKLFF
TGTGCCAGTAGAAAACTCAGGACGGGAAGAACGAATGAAAAACTGTTTTTT
>NA|TRBJ2-7|TRBV13|NA
CASSPRTRYEQYF
TGTGCCAGCAGCCCGCGGACCCGATACGAGCAGTACTTC
>NA|TRBJ1-4|TRBV20-1|NA
CSAITGSEKLFF
TGCAGTGCTATAACAGGGAGTGAAAAACTGTTTTTT
>few|TRBJ2-5|TRBV7-9|TRBD2
CASSPSGTTKETQYF
TGTGCCAGCAGCCCTTCCGGGACTACCAAAGAGACCCAGTACTTC
>few|TRBJ2-3|TRBV6-2/TRBV6-3|TRBD1
CASSSQDRGPRDTQYF
TGTGCCAGCAGTTCGCAGGACAGGGGGCCCAGAGATACGCAGTATTTT
>many|TRBJ1-6|TRBV3-1|TRBD1
CASSQTGGASPLHF
TGTGCCAGCAGCCAGACAGGGGGAGCGTCACCCCTCCACTTT
>many|TRBJ1-1|TRBV2|NA
CASRGDNLNTEAFF
TGTGCCAGCAGGGGGGACAATCTGAACACTGAAGCTTTCTTT
>NA|TRBJ2-5|TRBV28|NA
CASRMEGRETQYF
TGTGCCAGCAGAATGGAGGGCCGGGAGACCCAGTACTTC
>NA|TRBJ1-3|TRBV7-9|NA
CASSLFEWISGNTIYF
TGTGCCAGCAGCTTATTTGAGTGGATCTCTGGAAACACCATATATTTT
>few|TRBJ2-7|TRBV27|NA
CASSLKSGTYEQYF
TGTGCCAGCAGTTTAAAATCAGGGACCTACGAGCAGTACTTC
>many|TRBJ1-1|TRBV3-1|NA
CASSPALGQSGKAFF
TGTGCCAGCAGCCCGGCCCTCGGACAGTCCGGAAAAGCTTTCTTT